This T cell receptor (beta chain) was profiled in a study of blood T cell repertoires in COVID-19. Overall study context: Researchers got acute and convalescent COVID-19 samples from the United States, Italy and Spain. Sources were T cells, B-cell-depleted T cells, or PBMCs; the material itself was cDNA or gDNA.

Participant age was about 18 to 89 years, and participants resided in approximately 24 US areas. Two negative PCRs, clearance, or symptom resolution were required of recovered Cohort 3 donors. The CDR3 consists of 15 residues. Per germline, CDR1 SGHTS and CDR2 YDEGEE. Trimming took 9 bases from V and 6 from J, leaving 22 bases between them. Sequencing was performed with immunoSEQ multiplex PCR; in TCRdb, only in-frame clones are kept and a portion is missing. The sample has around 480,000 clones, roughly 87% seen once. The receptor was isolated from a young woman who had recovered from COVID-19. The gene calls are TRBV5-8 and TRBJ1-5; the D gene is possibly TRBD1 (6 bases). The sample taken for sequencing was PBMCs or T cells enriched from blood (not recorded which). CDR3 protein: CATPRRKGGTQPQHF. The CDR3 DNA reads TGTGCCACCCCTCGACGAAAGGGGGGGACTCAGCCCCAGCATTTT.